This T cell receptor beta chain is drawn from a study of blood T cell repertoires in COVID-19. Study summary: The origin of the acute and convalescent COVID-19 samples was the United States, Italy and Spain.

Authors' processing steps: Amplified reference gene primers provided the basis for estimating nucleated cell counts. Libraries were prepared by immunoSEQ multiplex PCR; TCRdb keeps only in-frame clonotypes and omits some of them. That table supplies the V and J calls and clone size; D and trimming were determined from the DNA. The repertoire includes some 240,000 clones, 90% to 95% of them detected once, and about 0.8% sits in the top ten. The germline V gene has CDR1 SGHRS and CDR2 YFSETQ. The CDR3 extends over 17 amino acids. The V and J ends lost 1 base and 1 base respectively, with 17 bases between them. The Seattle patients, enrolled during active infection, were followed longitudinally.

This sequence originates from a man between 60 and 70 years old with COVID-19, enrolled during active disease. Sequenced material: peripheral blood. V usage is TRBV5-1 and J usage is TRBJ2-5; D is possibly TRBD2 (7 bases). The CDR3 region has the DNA TGCGCCAGCAGCTTGTTCAGTGGGGGGGGCGCCCAAGAGACCCAGTACTTC. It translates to CASSLFSGGGAQETQYF.